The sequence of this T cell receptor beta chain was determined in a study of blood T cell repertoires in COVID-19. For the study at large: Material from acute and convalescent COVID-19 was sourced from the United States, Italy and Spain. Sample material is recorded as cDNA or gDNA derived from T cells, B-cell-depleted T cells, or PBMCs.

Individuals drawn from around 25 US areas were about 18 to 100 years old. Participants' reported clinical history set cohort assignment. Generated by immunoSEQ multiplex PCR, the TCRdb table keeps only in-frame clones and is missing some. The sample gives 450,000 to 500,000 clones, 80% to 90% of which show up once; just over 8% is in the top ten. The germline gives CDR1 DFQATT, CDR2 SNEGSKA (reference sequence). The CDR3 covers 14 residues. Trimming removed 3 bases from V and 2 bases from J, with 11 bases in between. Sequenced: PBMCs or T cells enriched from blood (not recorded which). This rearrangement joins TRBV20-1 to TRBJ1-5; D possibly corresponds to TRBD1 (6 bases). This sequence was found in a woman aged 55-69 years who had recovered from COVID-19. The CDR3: CSASTEGGNQPQHF. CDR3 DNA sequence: TGCAGTGCTAGTACAGAGGGGGGCAATCAGCCCCAGCATTTT.